These 12 T cell receptor beta chains originate from one sample sequenced in a study of T cells in localized non-small cell lung cancer. The data were produced by immunoSEQ multiplex PCR, yet TCRdb's version contains in-frame clones alone and is incomplete. This sample has some 2,600 clones, with about 20% found just once. The source material was lung tumor tissue, sampled before any cancer treatment. Receptors originate from a woman between 40 and 69 years old with stage I lung adenocarcinoma.

This clone has only a few counts. Other DNA sequences in this sample translate to the same CDR3. The chain couples TRBV6-8 to TRBJ1-2, with 7 bases aligning to TRBD1. CDR1 and CDR2 from the germline V gene are MNHGY and SAAAGT. The CDR3 length is 13 residues. V was pared by 8 bases and J by 2 bases, with 5 bases of the junction left unmatched. For the CDR3, the DNA is TGTGCCAGCTCGACAGGGCTAAACTATGGCTACACCTTC. This gives the protein CASSTGLNYGYTF.

This clone showed up just a few times. The gene calls are TRBV6-8 and TRBJ2-7; D not certain. The CDR3 spans 14 residues. With 2 bases removed from V and 3 bases from J, the gap between germline ends came to 11 bases. CDR1 and CDR2 (germline): MNHGY, SAAAGT. The CDR3 nucleotides read TGTGCCAGCAGTTACGGGCAGATAGTCTACGAGCAGTACTTC. Protein: CASSYGQIVYEQYF.

There are a few counts of this clone. This chain joins TRBV6-8 and TRBJ1-1, with TRBD1 identical over 8 bases. From germline, CDR1 is MNHGY and CDR2 SAAAGT. The V segment lost 6 bases and the J segment 10 bases; nucleotides outside the gene matches: 13. This CDR3 contains 14 residues. The CDR3: CASRNTGGRLVAFF. For the CDR3, the DNA is TGTGCCAGCAGGAACACAGGGGGACGCCTGGTAGCTTTCTTT.

The genes are TRBV1 and TRBJ1-3; TRBD1 is the table's D call and was not checked against the DNA. TRBV1 is tagged as a pseudogene. The CDR3 has 13 residues. For the CDR3, the DNA is TGCGCCAGCAGCGCGACAGTTGGAAACACCATATATTTT. Amino acids: CASSATVGNTIYF.

This clone has just a few counts. This chain connects TRBV25-1 to TRBJ1-1, with D possibly matching TRBD1 (5 bases). V gave up 7 bases and J gave up 10 bases, with 16 bases separating them. Germline CDR1 is MGHDK and CDR2 is SYGVNS. The CDR3 runs to 12 residues. The CDR3 here is CASNSAGRGAFF. The CDR3 DNA sequence: TGTGCCAGCAACTCCGCGGGGAGGGGAGCTTTCTTT.

In its sample, this clone is hyperexpanded. The chain uses TRBV11-3 and TRBJ1-3; tentatively, D is TRBD1 (5 bases). The CDR3 sequence is 15 residues long. The V gene lost 5 bases and the J gene lost 0 bases, with 11 bases spanning the gap. From germline, CDR1 is SGHNT and CDR2 YENEEA. The CDR3 DNA is TGTGCCAGCAGCCCGGACATGGACTCTGGAAACACCATATATTTT. Amino acid sequence: CASSPDMDSGNTIYF.

This clone was found a few times. The CDR3: CASSLGGRNTEAFF. CDR3 in DNA: TGTGCCAGCAGCTTAGGGGGCAGAAACACTGAAGCTTTCTTT. The V and J genes are TRBV11-3 and TRBJ1-1, with a possible D match to TRBD1 (5 bases). Germline assignment: CDR1 SGHNT and CDR2 YENEEA. The CDR3 length is 14 residues. V shed 1 base and J shed 2 bases, with 8 bases lying between them.

The rearrangement joins TRBV9 to TRBJ2-3; D perhaps matches TRBD2 (5 bases). Germline V gene lookup returns CDR1 SGDLS and CDR2 YYNGEE. The length of the CDR3 is 15 residues. V was shortened by 4 bases and J by 2 bases, with 14 bases between the two germline ends. The CDR3 nucleotides are TGTGCCAGCAGCCCAGACTACCTCGCCACAGATACGCAGTATTTT. Amino acid sequence: CASSPDYLATDTQYF.

The genes are TRBV11-3 and TRBJ1-4, with 8 bases that match TRBD1. The germline V gene has CDR1 SGHNT and CDR2 YENEEA. The CDR3 has 17 residues. Germline trimming cut 5 bases from V and 2 bases from J; bases unmatched to any gene: 10. In nucleotides, the CDR3 is TGTGCCAGCAGCGGGACAGGACAAAGCGTCACTAATGAAAAACTGTTTTTT. It yields the protein CASSGTGQSVTNEKLFF.

V usage is TRBV6-7 and J usage is TRBJ2-7; maybe TRBD2 (6 bases). TRBV6-7 is known as an ORF, though its function is uncertain. The CDR3 is 14 amino acids. V lost 7 bases to trimming and J lost 3 bases, with 16 bases between them. The CDR3 region has the DNA TGTGCCAGCACCCAAAAGGGAGGTATCTACGAGCAGTACTTC. Protein product: CASTQKGGIYEQYF.

The rearrangement joins TRBV4-1 to TRBJ2-7; perhaps TRBD1 as D (6 bases). The germline V and J ends were trimmed by 0 bases and 5 bases, with 11 bases remaining between them. Germline V CDR1 and CDR2: MGHRA, YSYEKL. The length of the CDR3 is 14 residues. The CDR3 protein is CASSQEAGVHEQYF. CDR3 in DNA: TGCGCCAGCAGCCAAGAAGCAGGGGTGCACGAGCAGTACTTC.

V is TRBV19 and J is TRBJ2-7; TRBD1 agrees at 9 bases. The germline V gene encodes CDR1 LNHDA and CDR2 SQIVND (reference sequence). The CDR3 has 17 amino acids. The V gene end was trimmed by 3 bases and the J gene end by 0 bases; junction bases not matched to a gene: 9. The CDR3 here is CASSIRAPGQGSYEQYF. CDR3 coding DNA: TGTGCCAGTAGTATTCGAGCGCCGGGACAGGGCTCCTACGAGCAGTACTTC.